The clone carrying this T cell receptor (beta chain) has ten or more counts. Its antigen is still unknown. These data originate in a study of T cells after yellow fever vaccination. General study results and limits: Faster peaking, at day 5 versus 15, marked a secondary response that was weaker.

One entry per CDR3 protein, called by TCRdb with MiXCR from the 5' RACE reads. The sample has a few hundred thousand distinct CDR3 sequences, over 3.5% seen once; the top ten hold around 23%. CDR3 length equals 16 residues. Trimming removed 1 base at V and 4 bases at J, with 14 bases between. Germline V gives CDR1 MNHEY, CDR2 SVGEGT. The rearrangement joins TRBV6-2 or TRBV6-3 to TRBJ2-1, with a tentative D call TRBD1 (6 bases). This specimen was PBMCs, taken 5 days after the yellow fever booster vaccination. The TCR comes from a young man who received the YFV17D yellow fever vaccine. CDR3 bases: TGTGCCAGCAGTTACTGGTCTGGGACAAAGTACAATGAGCAGTTCTTC. Translating gives CASSYWSGTKYNEQFF.